Each of the 4 T cell receptor beta chains below was sequenced from the same sample in a study of T cells in Graves' hyperthyroidism and ophthalmopathy. Template material for amplifying TCR beta CDR3 regions consisted of RNA transcripts. The TCR CDR3 was amplified in a first-round RT-PCR using the HTBI primer set. TCRdb called the multiplex PCR reads again in MiXCR, with one record for every CDR3 protein. The repertoire holds around 690,000 distinct CDR3 sequences, with around 20% as singletons. The sequenced sample was blood. The source is a man aged 25-45 years with Graves' ophthalmopathy.

The chain carries TRBV25-1 and TRBJ2-1; possible D gene TRBD2, 6 bases. Deletions cut 3 bases from V and 8 bases from J, with 14 bases between. The CDR3 spans 14 residues. Germline assignment: CDR1 MGHDK and CDR2 SYGVNS. CDR3 in DNA: TGTGCCAGCAGTGAGGCGGGAAAGATCGATGAGCAGTTCTTC. Protein product: CASSEAGKIDEQFF. Variable domain in full (rest from reference TRBV25-1 and TRBJ2-1): EADIYQTPRYLVIGTGKKITLECSQTMGHDKMYWYQQDPGMELHLIHYSYGVNSTEKGDLSSESTVSRIRTEHFPLTLESARPSHTSQYLCASSEAGKIDEQFFGPGTRLTVL.

There are a few counts of this clonotype. The chain is built from TRBV28 and TRBJ2-1; D is unclear. The CDR3 is 15 residues long. The V gene's germline CDR1 is MDHEN and CDR2 SYDVKM. V gave up 4 bases and J gave up 2 bases, with 12 bases separating them. The CDR3, as DNA: TGTGCCAGCAGTTCTAAGTTTGAGCCCTACAATGAGCAGTTCTTC. It encodes CASSSKFEPYNEQFF.

Concerning this clonotype itself: A single base separates this from a much larger clone, so it may be a read error. The chain uses TRBV20-1 and TRBJ2-7, with D possibly TRBD2 on 6 matching bases. The CDR3 consists of 15 residues. Germline V gene data show CDR1 as DFQATT and CDR2 as SNEGSKA (reference sequence). CDR3 in DNA: TGCAGTGCTAGAGTCGGGAGAAAGAGCTCCTACGGGCAGTACTTC. Protein product: CSARVGRKSSYGQYF.

This clonotype was counted many times. The rearrangement links TRBV11-2 to TRBJ2-3, with D maybe TRBD1 (5 bases). Germline-derived CDR1 and CDR2 are SGHAT and FQNNGV. This CDR3 region has 14 residues. The V end was cut by 0 bases, the J end by 4 bases, with 8 bases between. For the CDR3, the DNA is TGTGCCAGCAGCTTAGAAGGGGAAGCAGATACGCAGTATTTT. Translating gives CASSLEGEADTQYF. Together with reference TRBV11-2 and TRBJ2-3, the CDR3 gives the full variable domain: EAGVAQSPRYKIIEKRQSVAFWCNPISGHATLYWYQQILGQGPKLLIQFQNNGVVDDSQLPKDRFSAERLKGVDSTLKIQPAKLEDSAVYLCASSLEGEADTQYFGPGTRLTVL.